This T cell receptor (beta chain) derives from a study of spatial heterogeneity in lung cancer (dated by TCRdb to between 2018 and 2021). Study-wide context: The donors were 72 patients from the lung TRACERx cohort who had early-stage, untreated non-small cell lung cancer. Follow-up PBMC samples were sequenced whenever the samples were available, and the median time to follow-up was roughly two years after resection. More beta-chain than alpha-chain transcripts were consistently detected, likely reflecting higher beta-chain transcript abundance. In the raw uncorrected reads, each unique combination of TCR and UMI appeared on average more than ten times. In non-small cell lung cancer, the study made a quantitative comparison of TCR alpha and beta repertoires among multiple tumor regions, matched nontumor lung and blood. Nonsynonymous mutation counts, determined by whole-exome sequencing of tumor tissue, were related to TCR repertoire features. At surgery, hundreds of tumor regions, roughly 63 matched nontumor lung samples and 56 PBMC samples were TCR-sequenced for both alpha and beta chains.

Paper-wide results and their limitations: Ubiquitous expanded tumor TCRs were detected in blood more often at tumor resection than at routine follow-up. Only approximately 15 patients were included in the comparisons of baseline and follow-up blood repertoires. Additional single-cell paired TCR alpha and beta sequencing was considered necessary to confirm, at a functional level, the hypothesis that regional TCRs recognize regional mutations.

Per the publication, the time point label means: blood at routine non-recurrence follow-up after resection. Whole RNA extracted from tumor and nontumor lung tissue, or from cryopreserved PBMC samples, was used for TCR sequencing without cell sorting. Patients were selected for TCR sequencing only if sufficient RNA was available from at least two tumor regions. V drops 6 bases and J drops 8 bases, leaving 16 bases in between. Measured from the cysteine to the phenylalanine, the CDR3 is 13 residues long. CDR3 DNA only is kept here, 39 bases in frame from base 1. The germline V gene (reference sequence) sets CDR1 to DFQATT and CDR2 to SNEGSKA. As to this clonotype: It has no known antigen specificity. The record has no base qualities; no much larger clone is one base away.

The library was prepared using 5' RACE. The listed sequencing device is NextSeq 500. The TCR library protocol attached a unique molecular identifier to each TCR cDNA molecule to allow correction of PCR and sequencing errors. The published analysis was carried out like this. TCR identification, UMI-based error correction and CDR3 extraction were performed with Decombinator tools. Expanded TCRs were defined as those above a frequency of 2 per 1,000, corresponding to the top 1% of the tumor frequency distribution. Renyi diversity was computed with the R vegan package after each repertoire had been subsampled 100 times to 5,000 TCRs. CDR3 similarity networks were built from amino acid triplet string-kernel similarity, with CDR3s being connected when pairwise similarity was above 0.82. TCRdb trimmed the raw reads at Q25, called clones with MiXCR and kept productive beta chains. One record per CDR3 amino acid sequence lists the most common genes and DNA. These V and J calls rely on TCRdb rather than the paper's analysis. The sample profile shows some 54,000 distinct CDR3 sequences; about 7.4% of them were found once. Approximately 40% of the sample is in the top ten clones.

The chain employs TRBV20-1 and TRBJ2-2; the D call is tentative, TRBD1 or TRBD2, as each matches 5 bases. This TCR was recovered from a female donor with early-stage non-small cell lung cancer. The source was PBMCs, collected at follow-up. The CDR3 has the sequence CSAGTAGSGELFF. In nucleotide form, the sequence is TGCAGTGCCGGGACCGCCGGATCTGGGGAGCTGTTTTTT.